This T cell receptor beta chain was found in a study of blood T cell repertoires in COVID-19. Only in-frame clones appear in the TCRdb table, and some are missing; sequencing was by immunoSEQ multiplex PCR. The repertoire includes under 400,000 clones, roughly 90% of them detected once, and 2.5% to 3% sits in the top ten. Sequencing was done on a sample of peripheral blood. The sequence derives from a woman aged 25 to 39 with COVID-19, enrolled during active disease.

The DNA of the CDR3 is TGTGCCAGCAGTTCACGGACAGGGCGTCGCTCCTACGAGCAGTACTTC. It specifies CASSSRTGRRSYEQYF. This rearrangement joins TRBV27 to TRBJ2-7; TRBD1 aligns across 8 bases. V was clipped by 4 bases and J by 0 bases; unmatched bases: 8. The CDR3 loop spans 16 amino acids. Germline V gives CDR1 MNHEY, CDR2 SMNVEV (reference sequence).